Ten or more counts support the clone carrying this T cell receptor (beta chain). The data originate from a study of T cells in Graves' hyperthyroidism and ophthalmopathy. Looked up from germline, CDR1 is SQVTM and CDR2 is ANQGSEA. V lost 4 bases and J 1 base, leaving 10 bases between the germline ends. The CDR3 extends over 13 amino acids. What was amplified from RNA transcripts were TCR beta CDR3 regions. HTBI primers were employed in a first-round RT-PCR of the TCR CDR3. TCRdb re-called the multiplex PCR reads through MiXCR, storing one row per CDR3 protein. The sample consists of 550,000 to 650,000 distinct CDR3 sequences, 11% to 15% of them appearing once. For the diagnoses, clinical symptoms, serum thyroxine and TRAb, thyroid ultrasound and orbital computed tomography were used. Progressors' blood was drawn at hyperthyroidism diagnosis, before ophthalmopathy symptoms.

This rearrangement joins TRBV29-1 to TRBJ1-1; D is unresolved. This receptor was identified in a woman aged 25-40 years with Graves' hyperthyroidism that later progressed to Graves' ophthalmopathy. The sample consisted of blood. CDR3 in amino acids: CSVGLWGNTEAFF. The CDR3 bases are TGCAGCGTTGGGCTTTGGGGGAACACTGAAGCTTTCTTT.